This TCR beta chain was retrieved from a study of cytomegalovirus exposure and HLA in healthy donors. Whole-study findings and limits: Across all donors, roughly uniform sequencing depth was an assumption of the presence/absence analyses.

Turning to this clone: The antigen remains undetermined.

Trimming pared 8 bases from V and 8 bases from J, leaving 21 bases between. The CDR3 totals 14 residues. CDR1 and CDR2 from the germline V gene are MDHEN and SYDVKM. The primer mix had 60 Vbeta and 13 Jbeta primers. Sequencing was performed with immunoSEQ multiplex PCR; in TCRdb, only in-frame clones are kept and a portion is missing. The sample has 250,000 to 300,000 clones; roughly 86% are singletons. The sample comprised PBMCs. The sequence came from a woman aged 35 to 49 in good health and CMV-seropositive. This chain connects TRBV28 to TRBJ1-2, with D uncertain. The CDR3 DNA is TGTGCCAGCCATCAGTTTGCGAGGGTGGAAGGCTACACCTTC. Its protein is CASHQFARVEGYTF.